The rows below give T cell receptor beta chains drawn from one sample of a study of memory CD4+ T cells and cytomegalovirus serostatus. Only in-frame clones appear in the TCRdb table, and some are missing; sequencing was by immunoSEQ multiplex PCR. This table holds about 58,000 clones, roughly 85% found once. Sequenced sample: memory CD4+ T cells from blood. The receptors derive from an adult in good health and CMV-seronegative. Some clones in this sample may be carry-over from other donors' samples. Each CDR3 is given with its conserved first and last residue. Fields, in order: clone size, D gene, V gene, J gene, CDR3 DNA, CDR3 protein. D genes are given only for firm matches. Clone size is given for some rows only: seen once, a few or many times, or a class if the clone is expanded.

>NA|NA|TRBV5-1|TRBJ1-4
TGCGCCAGCAGCTTGGATGGGAGTAGAGAAAAACTGTTTTTT
CASSLDGSREKLFF
>once|TRBD2|TRBV7-2|TRBJ2-2
TGTGCCAGCGCCGGGACTAGCGTCACCGGGGAGCTGTTTTTT
CASAGTSVTGELFF
>NA|NA|TRBV19|TRBJ1-5
TGTGCCAGTAGTCCCCGTAGCGACCATCTTCAGCCCCAGCATTTT
CASSPRSDHLQPQHF
>NA|TRBD1|TRBV29-1|TRBJ1-1
TGCAGCGCCCCAGACAGGGCTCCGAACTCTGAAGCTTTCTTT
CSAPDRAPNSEAFF
>NA|NA|TRBV11-2|TRBJ2-3
TGTGCCAGCAGCTTAGGTGGCGATACGCAGTATTTT
CASSLGGDTQYF
>NA|NA|TRBV10-3|TRBJ1-2
TGTGCCATCAGTGAGTCAATATCAGGGCGCGAAAAGTATGGCTACACCTTC
CAISESISGREKYGYTF
>NA|NA|TRBV6-5|TRBJ2-1
TGTGCCAGCAGGTACAGGGTCTACAATGAGCAGTTCTTC
CASRYRVYNEQFF
>few|NA|TRBV29-1|TRBJ1-1
TGCAGCGTGTCAGGGGAAGGGCTACAAGCTTTCTTT
CSVSGEGLQAFF
>NA|NA|TRBV15|TRBJ2-1
TGTGCCACCAGCTACGAACTCGGGCAGTTCTTC
CATSYELGQFF
>NA|TRBD2|TRBV11-2|TRBJ2-7
TGTGCCAGCAGCTTTAGGCTAGCGGGCTACGAGCAGTACTTC
CASSFRLAGYEQYF
>NA|TRBD1|TRBV28|TRBJ1-1
TGTGCCAGCAGTTTGGGGACAGTTCTCGAAGCTTTCTTT
CASSLGTVLEAFF
>NA|NA|TRBV19|TRBJ1-5
TGTGCCAGTAGTATAGCGGGTAGAGGGATTCAGCCCCAGCATTTT
CASSIAGRGIQPQHF
>NA|NA|TRBV4-3|TRBJ2-3
TGCGCCAGCAGCCAAGACGCAAGGCGGGGGACAGCTAGCACAGATACGCAGTATTTT
CASSQDARRGTASTDTQYF
>NA|NA|TRBV2|TRBJ2-5
TGTGCCAGCAGTTCGGGGGTGGAGACCCAGTACTTC
CASSSGVETQYF
>NA|TRBD2|TRBV6-5|TRBJ2-1
TGTGCCAGCAGTCAGACTAGCGGGAGAGACGGTGAGCAGTTCTTC
CASSQTSGRDGEQFF
>NA|NA|TRBV19|TRBJ2-7
TGTGCCAGTAGTCTCACCGGACGGTACTACGAGCAGTACTTC
CASSLTGRYYEQYF
>once|TRBD1|TRBV28|TRBJ1-3
TGTGCCAGCGGCAGGGGGCAAGGAAACACCATATATTTT
CASGRGQGNTIYF
>few|NA|TRBV30|TRBJ1-3
TGTGCCTTCTCACCGGGACATAGCAACACCATATATTTT
CAFSPGHSNTIYF
>NA|NA|TRBV18|TRBJ2-2
TGTGCCAGCTCCCACAGTAACACCGGGGAGCTGTTTTTT
CASSHSNTGELFF
>NA|NA|TRBV5-4|TRBJ2-7
TGTGCCAGCAGCTTGCCCGGTCTAACCCCTACCGAGCAGTACTTC
CASSLPGLTPTEQYF
>few|NA|TRBV14|TRBJ2-6
TGTGCCAGCAGCCCCGTCGTGGCCTCTGGGGCCAACGTCCTGACTTTC
CASSPVVASGANVLTF
>NA|TRBD2|TRBV6-1|TRBJ2-5
TGTGCCAGCAGGTCGGAGGGACTAGCCCAAGAGACCCAGTACTTC
CASRSEGLAQETQYF
>NA|NA|TRBV20-1|TRBJ2-1
TGCAGTGCTATGTTACGGGTTGAGCAGTTCTTC
CSAMLRVEQFF
>once|NA|TRBV7-2|TRBJ1-5
TGTGCCAGCAGCTTATCACGGGACTTACCCCAGCATTTT
CASSLSRDLPQHF
>NA|NA|TRBV7-3|TRBJ1-1
TGTGCCAGCAGCTCACAGGAGAACACTGAAGCTTTCTTT
CASSSQENTEAFF
>once|TRBD2|TRBV15|TRBJ2-2
TGTGCCACCAGCGGGACCCCCTTACTAGCGGGAAACACCGGGGAGCTGTTTTTT
CATSGTPLLAGNTGELFF
>NA|NA|TRBV6-6|TRBJ2-3
TGTGCCAGCAGCGATAGCGTTCTTAGCACAGATACGCAGTATTTT
CASSDSVLSTDTQYF
>NA|NA|TRBV7-9|TRBJ2-5
TGTGCCAGCAGCTTAGCCGGGGAATTAGGAGAGACCCAGTACTTC
CASSLAGELGETQYF
>NA|NA|TRBV30|TRBJ1-1
TGTGCCCGAGTAGCGGGAACTGAAGCTTTCTTT
CARVAGTEAFF
>once|NA|TRBV9|TRBJ1-4
TGTGCCAGCAGCGGGGACGTAGGACTCGAAAAACTGTTTTTT
CASSGDVGLEKLFF
>NA|NA|TRBV7-9|TRBJ2-1
TGTGCCAGCAGCCCCTATAAGACCAATGAGCAGTTCTTC
CASSPYKTNEQFF
>NA|NA|TRBV27|TRBJ1-1
TGTGCCAGCAGGGGGCTACAGGGAAGTTTCTCTGAAGCTTTCTTT
CASRGLQGSFSEAFF
>NA|NA|TRBV5-4|TRBJ2-3
TGTGCCAGCAGCTTGGATGGGGCTAGCGGCACAGATACGCAGTATTTT
CASSLDGASGTDTQYF
>NA|NA|TRBV6-1|TRBJ2-7
TGTGCCAGCAGTGAAGGAGGGCGGCTCTCCTACGAGCAGTACTTC
CASSEGGRLSYEQYF
>once|TRBD1|TRBV15|TRBJ1-4
TGTGCCACCAGCAGAGATGCCACAGGGGTGGAAAAACTGTTTTTT
CATSRDATGVEKLFF
>few|NA|TRBV30|TRBJ2-7
TGTGCCTGGAGTTTACTTGCTTACGAGCAGTACTTC
CAWSLLAYEQYF
>NA|NA|TRBV5-1|TRBJ2-2
TGCGCCAGCAGCCCCGGGACACCCGGCGGGGAGCTGTTTTTT
CASSPGTPGGELFF
>NA|NA|TRBV27|TRBJ2-3
TGTGCCAGCAGCAAACTCTGGGGGCATAGCACAGATACGCAGTATTTT
CASSKLWGHSTDTQYF
>NA|NA|TRBV7-2|TRBJ2-3
TGTGCCAGCAGCTTAGTAGTAGCAGATACGCAGTATTTT
CASSLVVADTQYF
>NA|NA|TRBV5-1|TRBJ1-4
TGCGCCAGCAGCTTGGCCGGGAGACTTAATGAAAAACTGTTTTTT
CASSLAGRLNEKLFF
>NA|TRBD2|TRBV11-2|TRBJ2-7
TGTGCCAGCAGCTTAGAACTAGCGGGAGTGGGCGAGCAGTACTTC
CASSLELAGVGEQYF
>NA|NA|TRBV4-1|TRBJ1-1
TGCGCCAGCAGCCAAGTTCCCCGTTCACTGAACACTGAAGCTTTCTTT
CASSQVPRSLNTEAFF
>NA|TRBD1|TRBV4-1|TRBJ1-5
TGCGCCAGCAGCTATACGTCGGGACAGGGCAATCAGCCCCAGCATTTT
CASSYTSGQGNQPQHF
>NA|TRBD1|TRBV4-1|TRBJ2-7
TGCGCCAGCAGCGTTGTTGCGGGGACAGGGAGCTCCTACGAGCAGTACTTC
CASSVVAGTGSSYEQYF
>NA|NA|TRBV18|TRBJ2-5
TGTGCCAGCTCACCACCGTTCCCCCTAGTGACCCAGTACTTC
CASSPPFPLVTQYF
>NA|TRBD2|TRBV19|TRBJ2-7
TGTGCCAGTAGTATGACTAGCGGGCGAAACTCCGAGCAGTACTTC
CASSMTSGRNSEQYF
>NA|NA|TRBV9|TRBJ2-1
TGTGCCAGCAGCGTAGTCGGTAGCGGCTTATACAATGAGCAGTTCTTC
CASSVVGSGLYNEQFF
>NA|NA|TRBV29-1|TRBJ2-3
TGCAGCGTTCGGTCCAGCACAGATACGCAGTATTTT
CSVRSSTDTQYF
>NA|TRBD1|TRBV5-1|TRBJ1-2
TGCGCCAGCAGCTTGGATCAGGGGGCGAGATCCTCGGGGGGCTACACCTTC
CASSLDQGARSSGGYTF
>NA|TRBD1|TRBV6-5|TRBJ1-1
TGTGCCAGCAGGGGACAGCTGAACACTGAAGCTTTCTTT
CASRGQLNTEAFF
>NA|NA|TRBV11-2|TRBJ1-2
TGTGCCAGCAGCCAAGTGGGGCGTGGGGACTACGGCTACACCTTC
CASSQVGRGDYGYTF
>NA|NA|TRBV5-8|TRBJ2-3
TGTGCCAGCAGGACGTGGGGGGTCGGCACAGATACGCAGTATTTT
CASRTWGVGTDTQYF